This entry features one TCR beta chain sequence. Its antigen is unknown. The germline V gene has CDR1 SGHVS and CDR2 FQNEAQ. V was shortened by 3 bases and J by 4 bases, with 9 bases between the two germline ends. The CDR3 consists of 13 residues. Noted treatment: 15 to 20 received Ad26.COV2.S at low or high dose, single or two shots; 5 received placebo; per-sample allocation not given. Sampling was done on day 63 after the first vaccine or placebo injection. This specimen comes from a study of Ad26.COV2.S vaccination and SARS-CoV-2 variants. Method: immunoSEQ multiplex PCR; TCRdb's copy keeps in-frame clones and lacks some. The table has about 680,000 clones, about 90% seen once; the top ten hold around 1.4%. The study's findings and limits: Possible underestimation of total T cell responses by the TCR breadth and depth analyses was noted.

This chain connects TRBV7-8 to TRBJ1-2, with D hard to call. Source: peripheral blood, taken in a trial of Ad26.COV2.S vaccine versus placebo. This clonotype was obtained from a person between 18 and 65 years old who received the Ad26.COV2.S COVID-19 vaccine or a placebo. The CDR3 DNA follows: TGTGCCAGCAGCTTGACCGCATCCTATGGCTACACCTTC. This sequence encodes CASSLTASYGYTF.